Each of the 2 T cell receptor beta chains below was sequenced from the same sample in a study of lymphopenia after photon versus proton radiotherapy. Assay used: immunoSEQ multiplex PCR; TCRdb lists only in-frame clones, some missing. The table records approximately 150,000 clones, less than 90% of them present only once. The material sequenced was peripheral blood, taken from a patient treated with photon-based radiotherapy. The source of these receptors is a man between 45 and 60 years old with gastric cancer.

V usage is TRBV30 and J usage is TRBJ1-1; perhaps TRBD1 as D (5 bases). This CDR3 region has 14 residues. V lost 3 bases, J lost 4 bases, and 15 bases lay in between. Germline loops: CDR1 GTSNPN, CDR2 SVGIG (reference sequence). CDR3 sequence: CAWSVSVGGTEAFF. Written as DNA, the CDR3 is TGTGCCTGGAGCGTATCTGTGGGGGGCACTGAAGCTTTCTTT.

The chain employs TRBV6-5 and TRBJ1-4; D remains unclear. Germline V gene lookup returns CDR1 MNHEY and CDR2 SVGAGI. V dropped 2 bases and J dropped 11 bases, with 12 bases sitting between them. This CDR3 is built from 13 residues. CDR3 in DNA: TGTGCCAGCAGTTACGGCCGGGAGGATAAACTGTTTTTT. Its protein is CASSYGREDKLFF.